This T cell receptor (beta chain) derives from a study of CD8+ T cells in alopecia areata. Study in general: Each day, treated patients took oral tofacitinib twice, at 5 to 10 mg per dose.

Per the germline V gene, CDR1 is SEHNR and CDR2 is FQNEAQ (reference sequence). The CDR3 extends over 12 amino acids. The V gene lost 0 bases and the J gene lost 12 bases, with 11 bases spanning the gap. Treatment indicated: oral pan-JAK inhibitor, 5-10 mg twice daily. Researchers took lesional scalp punch biopsies and peripheral blood from people who were alopecia areata patients. After isolation, RNA underwent reverse transcription to generate cDNA as the sequencing template. Assay: immunoSEQ multiplex PCR; the TCRdb copy retains only in-frame clones and omits some. The sample holds some 180,000 clones, 40% to 55% seen once.

The material sequenced was CD8+ T cells sorted from blood, taken at approximately week 52, from a patient treated with tofacitinib. The chain has TRBV7-9 and TRBJ1-2; D is unresolved. The receptor was derived from a human donor with alopecia areata. CDR3 coding DNA: TGTGCCAGCAGCTTAGCGGGTGCAATCAACACCTTC. Amino acid sequence: CASSLAGAINTF.